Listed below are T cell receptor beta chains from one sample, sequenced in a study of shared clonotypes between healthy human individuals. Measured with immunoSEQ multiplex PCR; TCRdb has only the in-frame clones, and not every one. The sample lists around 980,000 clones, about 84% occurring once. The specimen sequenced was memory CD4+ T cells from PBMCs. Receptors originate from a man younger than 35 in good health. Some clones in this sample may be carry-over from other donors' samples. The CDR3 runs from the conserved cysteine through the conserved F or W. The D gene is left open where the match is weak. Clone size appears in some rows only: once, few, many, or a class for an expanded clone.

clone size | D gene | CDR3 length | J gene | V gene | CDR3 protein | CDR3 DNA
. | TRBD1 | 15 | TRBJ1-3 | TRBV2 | CASGGQGARGNTIYF | TGTGCCAGCGGGGGACAGGGGGCAAGAGGAAACACCATATATTTT
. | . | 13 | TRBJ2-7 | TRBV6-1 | CASTPGGSYEQYF | TGTGCCAGCACCCCCGGGGGCTCCTACGAGCAGTACTTC
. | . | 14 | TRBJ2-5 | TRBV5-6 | CASSRGTNQETQYF | TGTGCCAGCAGCCGGGGGACAAACCAAGAGACCCAGTACTTC
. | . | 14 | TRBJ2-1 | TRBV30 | CAWIPVSTYNEQFF | TGTGCCTGGATACCAGTTAGCACCTACAATGAGCAGTTCTTC
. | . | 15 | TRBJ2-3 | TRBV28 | CASSPAGTPTDTQYF | TGTGCCAGCAGCCCGGCCGGGACACCCACAGATACGCAGTATTTT
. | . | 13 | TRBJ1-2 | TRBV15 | CATTRGVNYGYTF | TGTGCCACCACCCGGGGGGTAAACTATGGCTACACCTTC
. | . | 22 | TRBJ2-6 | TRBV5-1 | CASSPRLGGRQAAFSGANVLTF | TGCGCCAGCAGCCCCCGATTAGGTGGGCGACAGGCAGCCTTCTCTGGGGCCAACGTCCTGACTTTC
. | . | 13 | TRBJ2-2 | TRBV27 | CASSFREAGELFF | TGTGCCAGCAGTTTTAGGGAAGCCGGGGAGCTGTTTTTT
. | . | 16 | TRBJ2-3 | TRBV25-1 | CASSEYRGRVMDTQYF | TGTGCCAGCAGTGAATACCGAGGGAGAGTTATGGATACGCAGTATTTT
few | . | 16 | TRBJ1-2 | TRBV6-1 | CASSEAWWGANYGYTF | TGTGCCAGCAGTGAAGCATGGTGGGGCGCTAACTATGGCTACACCTTC
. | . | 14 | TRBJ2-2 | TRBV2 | CASGGQTLAGELFF | TGTGCCAGCGGGGGACAAACCCTCGCCGGGGAGCTGTTTTTT
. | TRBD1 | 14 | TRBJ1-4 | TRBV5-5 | CASTRTGENEKLFF | TGTGCCAGCACGCGCACAGGGGAGAATGAAAAACTGTTTTTT
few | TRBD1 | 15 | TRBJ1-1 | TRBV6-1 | CASSELTGGSTEAFF | TGTGCCAGCAGTGAGTTGACAGGGGGGAGCACTGAAGCTTTCTTT
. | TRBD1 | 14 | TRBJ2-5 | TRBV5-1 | CASSTGQGAKTQYF | TGCGCCAGCAGCACTGGACAGGGGGCTAAGACCCAGTACTTC
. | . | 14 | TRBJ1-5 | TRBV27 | CASSLGGGGQPQHF | TGTGCCAGCAGTTTAGGGGGGGGTGGTCAGCCCCAGCATTTT
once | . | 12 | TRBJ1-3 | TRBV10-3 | CAARGSGNTIYF | TGTGCCGCCCGGGGCTCTGGAAACACCATATATTTT
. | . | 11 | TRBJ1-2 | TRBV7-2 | CASTASGGYTF | TGTGCCAGCACCGCGAGTGGCGGCTACACCTTC
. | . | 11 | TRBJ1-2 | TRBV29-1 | CSVAANYGYTF | TGCAGCGTTGCTGCTAACTATGGCTACACCTTC
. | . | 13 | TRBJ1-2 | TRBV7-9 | CASSPRDSYGYTF | TGTGCCAGCAGCCCCCGCGATAGCTATGGCTACACCTTC
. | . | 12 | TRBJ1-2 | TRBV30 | CAWWTGNYGYTF | TGTGCCTGGTGGACGGGTAACTATGGCTACACCTTC
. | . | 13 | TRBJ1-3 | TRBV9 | CASSVASGNTIYF | TGTGCCAGCAGCGTAGCAAGTGGAAACACCATATATTTT
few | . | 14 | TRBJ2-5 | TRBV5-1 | CASSPQSSQETQYF | TGCGCCAGCAGCCCACAGTCCTCCCAAGAGACCCAGTACTTC
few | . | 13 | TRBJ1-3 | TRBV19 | CASTRGRGNTIYF | TGTGCCAGTACTCGGGGAAGAGGAAACACCATATATTTT
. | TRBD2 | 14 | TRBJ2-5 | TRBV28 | CASLEAGGRETQYF | TGTGCCAGCCTGGAGGCGGGAGGGAGGGAGACCCAGTACTTC
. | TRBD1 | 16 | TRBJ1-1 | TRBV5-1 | CASSLEGTGENTEAFF | TGCGCCAGCAGCTTGGAAGGTACAGGGGAGAACACTGAAGCTTTCTTT
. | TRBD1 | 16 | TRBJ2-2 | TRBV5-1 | CASSFGTGDNTGELFF | TGCGCCAGCAGCTTCGGGACAGGGGACAACACCGGGGAGCTGTTTTTT
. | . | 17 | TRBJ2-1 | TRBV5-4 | CASSFGLGWAPYNEQFF | TGTGCCAGCAGCTTCGGCCTGGGCTGGGCCCCCTACAATGAGCAGTTCTTC
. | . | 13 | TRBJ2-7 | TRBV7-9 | CASSLPSVYEQYF | TGTGCCAGCAGCTTACCCTCGGTCTACGAGCAGTACTTC
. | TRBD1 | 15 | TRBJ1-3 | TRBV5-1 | CASSLGGGSGNTIYF | TGCGCCAGCAGCTTAGGGGGCGGCTCTGGAAACACCATATATTTT
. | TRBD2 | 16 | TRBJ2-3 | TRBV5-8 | CASSLALAGVLDTQYF | TGTGCCAGCAGCTTGGCCCTAGCGGGAGTTCTCGATACGCAGTATTTT
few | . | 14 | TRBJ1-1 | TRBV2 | CASSATLMATEAFF | TGTGCCAGCAGTGCAACCTTGATGGCCACTGAAGCTTTCTTT
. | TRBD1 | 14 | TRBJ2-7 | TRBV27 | CASSFYRGLWEQYF | TGTGCCAGCAGTTTCTACAGGGGGCTCTGGGAGCAGTACTTC
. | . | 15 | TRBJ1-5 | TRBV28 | CASSLNGLGNQPQHF | TGTGCCAGCAGTTTAAATGGTCTGGGCAATCAGCCCCAGCATTTT
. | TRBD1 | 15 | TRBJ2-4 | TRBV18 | CASSPRDSYTDIQYF | TGTGCCAGCTCACCTAGGGACAGTTATACGGACATTCAGTACTTC
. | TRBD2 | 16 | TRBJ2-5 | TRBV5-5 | CASRKTSGRAWETQYF | TGTGCCAGCAGAAAGACTAGCGGGAGGGCCTGGGAGACCCAGTACTTC
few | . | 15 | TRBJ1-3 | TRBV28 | CASSLVGVSGNTIYF | TGTGCCAGCAGTTTGGTAGGGGTCTCTGGAAACACCATATATTTT
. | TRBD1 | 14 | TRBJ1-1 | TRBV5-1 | CASSGRGLGGEAFF | TGCGCCAGCAGCGGCAGGGGGCTAGGGGGTGAAGCTTTCTTT
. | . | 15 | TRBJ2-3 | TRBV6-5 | CASFSRELGTDTQYF | TGTGCCAGCTTTTCCCGGGAATTAGGCACAGATACGCAGTATTTT